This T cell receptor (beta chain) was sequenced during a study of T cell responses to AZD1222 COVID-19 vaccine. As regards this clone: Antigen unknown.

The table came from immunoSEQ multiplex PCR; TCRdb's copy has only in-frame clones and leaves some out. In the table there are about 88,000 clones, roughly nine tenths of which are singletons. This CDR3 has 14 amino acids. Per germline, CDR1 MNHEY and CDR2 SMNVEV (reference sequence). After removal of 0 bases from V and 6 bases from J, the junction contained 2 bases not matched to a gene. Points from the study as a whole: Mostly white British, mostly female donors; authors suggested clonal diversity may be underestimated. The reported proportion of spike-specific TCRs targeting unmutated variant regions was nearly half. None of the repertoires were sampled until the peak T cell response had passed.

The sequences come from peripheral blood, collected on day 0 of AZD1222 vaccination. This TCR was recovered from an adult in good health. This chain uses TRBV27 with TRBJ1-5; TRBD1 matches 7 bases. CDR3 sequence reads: CASSLSGGGQPQHF. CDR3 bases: TGTGCCAGCAGTTTATCAGGGGGCGGTCAGCCCCAGCATTTT.